This T cell receptor (beta chain) appears in the sequencing data of a study of T cell clusters in autoimmune cytopenias. Each sample's input was roughly 270 ng genomic DNA, 38,000 or so genome equivalents. Concerning this clonotype itself: Its antigen is undetermined.

This CDR3 is built from 15 residues. Germline CDR1 reads SGHTA; CDR2 reads FQGNSA. Study conclusions and caveats: No experiment has yet validated the function of the T cell clusters defined in silico. TRB repertoire shifts in secondary cytopenia and chronic lymphocytic leukemia mostly reflected lymphoma, not autoimmunity.

TRB rearrangements were amplified by touch-down multiplex PCR with mixed TRB-A/B primers. One entry per CDR3 protein, without DNA, is what TCRdb gives after re-calling the multiplex PCR reads. This sample lists roughly 2,900 distinct CDR3 sequences; its ten largest clones have 5.5% to 8.5%. These same records also appear under a second study, on T cell repertoires in aging, cancer and after chemotherapy. From that second work: Donor ages fell into six groups from 30 or younger up to 70 or older.

Source material: peripheral blood. This chain joins TRBV7-2 and TRBJ2-3. The TCR originated in a human donor in good health. This chain's CDR3 is CASSLVGTSTDTQYF.